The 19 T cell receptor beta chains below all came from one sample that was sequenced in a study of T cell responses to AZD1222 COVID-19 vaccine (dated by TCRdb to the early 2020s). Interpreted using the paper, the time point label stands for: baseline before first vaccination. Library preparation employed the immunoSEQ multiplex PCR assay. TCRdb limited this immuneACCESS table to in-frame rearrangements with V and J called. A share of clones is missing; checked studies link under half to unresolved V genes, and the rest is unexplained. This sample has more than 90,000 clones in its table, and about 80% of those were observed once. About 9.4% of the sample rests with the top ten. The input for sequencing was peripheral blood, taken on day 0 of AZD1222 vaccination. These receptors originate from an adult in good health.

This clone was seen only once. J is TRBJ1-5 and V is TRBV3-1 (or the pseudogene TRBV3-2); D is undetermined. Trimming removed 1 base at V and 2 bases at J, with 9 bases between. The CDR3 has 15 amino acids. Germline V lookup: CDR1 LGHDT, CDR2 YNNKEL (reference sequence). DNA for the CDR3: TGTGCCAGCAGCCAAGGTCACGGGGGCAATCAGCCCCAGCATTTT. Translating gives CASSQGHGGNQPQHF.

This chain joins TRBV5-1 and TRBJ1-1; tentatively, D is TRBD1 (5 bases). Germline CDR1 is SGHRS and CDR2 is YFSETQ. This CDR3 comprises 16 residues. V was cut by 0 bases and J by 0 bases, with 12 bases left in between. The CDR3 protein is CASSLGQPKMNTEAFF. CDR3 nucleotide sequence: TGCGCCAGCAGCTTGGGACAGCCAAAGATGAACACTGAAGCTTTCTTT.

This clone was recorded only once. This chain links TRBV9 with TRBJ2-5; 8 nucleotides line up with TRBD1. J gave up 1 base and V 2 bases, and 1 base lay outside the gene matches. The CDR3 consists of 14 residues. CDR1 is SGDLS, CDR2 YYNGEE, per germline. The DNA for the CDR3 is TGTGCCAGCAGCGTTGGGACAGGCCAAGAGACCCAGTACTTC. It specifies CASSVGTGQETQYF.

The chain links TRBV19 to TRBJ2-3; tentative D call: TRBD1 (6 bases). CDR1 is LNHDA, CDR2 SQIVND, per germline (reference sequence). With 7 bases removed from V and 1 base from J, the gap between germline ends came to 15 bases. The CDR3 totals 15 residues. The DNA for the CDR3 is TGTGCCAGTAAGAGGACAGACGCCGGCACAGATACGCAGTATTTT. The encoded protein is CASKRTDAGTDTQYF.

The CDR3 loop reads CASGLESSGNTIYF. For the CDR3, the DNA is TGTGCTAGTGGTTTGGAGAGCTCTGGAAACACCATATATTTT. The chain recombines TRBV12-5 with TRBJ1-3; no clear D gene. Germline CDR1 and CDR2: LGHNT and FRNRAP. The CDR3 contains 14 residues. Trimming removed 1 base from V and 0 bases from J, with 4 bases in between.

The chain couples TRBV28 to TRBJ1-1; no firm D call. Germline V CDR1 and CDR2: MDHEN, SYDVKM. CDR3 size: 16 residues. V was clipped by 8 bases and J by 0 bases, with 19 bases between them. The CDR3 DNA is TGTGCCAGCGACCCTCAAAGGGCGGGCATGAACACTGAAGCTTTCTTT. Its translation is CASDPQRAGMNTEAFF.

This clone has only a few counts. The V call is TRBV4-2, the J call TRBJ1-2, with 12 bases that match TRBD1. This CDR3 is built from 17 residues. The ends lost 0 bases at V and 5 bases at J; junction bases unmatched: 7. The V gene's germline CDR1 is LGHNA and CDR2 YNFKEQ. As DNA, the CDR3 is TGTGCCAGCAGCCAAGATGGGACAGGGGGCGCAGGATATGGCTACACCTTC. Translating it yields CASSQDGTGGAGYGYTF.

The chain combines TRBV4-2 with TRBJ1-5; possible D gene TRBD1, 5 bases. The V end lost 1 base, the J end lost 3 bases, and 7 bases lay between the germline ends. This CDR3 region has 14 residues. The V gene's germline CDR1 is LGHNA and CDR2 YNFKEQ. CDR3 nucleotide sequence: TGTGCCAGCAGCCAAGCGGACAACAATCAGCCCCAGCATTTT. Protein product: CASSQADNNQPQHF.

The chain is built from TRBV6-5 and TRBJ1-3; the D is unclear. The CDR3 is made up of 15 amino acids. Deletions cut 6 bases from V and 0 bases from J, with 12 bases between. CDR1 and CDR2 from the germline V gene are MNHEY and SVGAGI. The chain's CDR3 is CASSRGLDSGNTIYF. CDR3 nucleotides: TGTGCCAGCAGCCGAGGCCTCGACTCTGGAAACACCATATATTTT.

CDR3: CASSLTSGSTDTQYF. Here the CDR3 DNA reads TGTGCCAGCAGTCTGACTAGCGGAAGCACAGATACGCAGTATTTT. The V call is TRBV9, the J call TRBJ2-3; TRBD2 matches at 9 bases. V shed 5 bases, J shed 0 bases, and the junction held 4 bases outside the gene matches. This CDR3 is 15 amino acids long. Germline lookup yields CDR1 SGDLS and CDR2 YYNGEE.

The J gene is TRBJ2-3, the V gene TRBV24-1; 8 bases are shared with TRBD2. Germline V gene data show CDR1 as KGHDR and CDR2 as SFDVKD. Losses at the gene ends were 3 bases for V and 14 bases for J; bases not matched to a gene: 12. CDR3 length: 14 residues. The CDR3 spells CATSDRSGVLSWYF. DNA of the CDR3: TGTGCCACCAGTGATCGTAGCGGGGTCCTAAGTTGGTATTTT.

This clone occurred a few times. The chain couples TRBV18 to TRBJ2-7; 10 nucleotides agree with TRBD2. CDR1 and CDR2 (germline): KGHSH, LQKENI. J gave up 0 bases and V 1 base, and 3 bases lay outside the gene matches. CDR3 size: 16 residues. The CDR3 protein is CASSPRTSGSSYEQYF. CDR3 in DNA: TGTGCCAGCTCACCACGGACTAGCGGATCCTCCTACGAGCAGTACTTC.

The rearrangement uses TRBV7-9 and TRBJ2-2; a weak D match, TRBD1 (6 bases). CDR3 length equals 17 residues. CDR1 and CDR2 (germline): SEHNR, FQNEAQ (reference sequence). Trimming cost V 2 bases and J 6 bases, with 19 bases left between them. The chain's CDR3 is CASSLSTGSVFAGELFF. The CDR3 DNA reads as TGTGCCAGCAGCTTAAGCACAGGGTCGGTTTTCGCCGGGGAGCTGTTTTTT.

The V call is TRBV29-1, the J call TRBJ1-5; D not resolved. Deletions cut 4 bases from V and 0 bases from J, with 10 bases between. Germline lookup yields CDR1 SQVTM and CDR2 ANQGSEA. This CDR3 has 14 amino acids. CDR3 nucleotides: TGCAGCGTTGCTTCGGGATATAGCAATCAGCCCCAGCATTTT. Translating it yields CSVASGYSNQPQHF.

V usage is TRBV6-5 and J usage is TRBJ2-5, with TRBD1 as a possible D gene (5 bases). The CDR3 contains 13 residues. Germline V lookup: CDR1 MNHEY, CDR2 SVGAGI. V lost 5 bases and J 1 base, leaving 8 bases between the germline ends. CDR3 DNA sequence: TGTGCCAGCAGTATTACAGGCCAAGAGACCCAGTACTTC. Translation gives CASSITGQETQYF.

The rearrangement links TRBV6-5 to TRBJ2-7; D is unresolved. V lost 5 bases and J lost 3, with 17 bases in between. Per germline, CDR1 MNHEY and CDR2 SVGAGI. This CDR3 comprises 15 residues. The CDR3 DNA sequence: TGTGCCAGCAGTCCGAGCCCGAACGGGTTCTACGAGCAGTACTTC. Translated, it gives CASSPSPNGFYEQYF.

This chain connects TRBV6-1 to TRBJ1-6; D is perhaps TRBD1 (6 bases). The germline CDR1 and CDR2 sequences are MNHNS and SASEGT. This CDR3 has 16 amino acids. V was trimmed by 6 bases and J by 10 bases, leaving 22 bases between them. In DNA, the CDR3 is TGTGCCAGCAGGGAATTCGGCTTGGGGGCAGGATCACCCCTCCACTTT. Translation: CASREFGLGAGSPLHF.

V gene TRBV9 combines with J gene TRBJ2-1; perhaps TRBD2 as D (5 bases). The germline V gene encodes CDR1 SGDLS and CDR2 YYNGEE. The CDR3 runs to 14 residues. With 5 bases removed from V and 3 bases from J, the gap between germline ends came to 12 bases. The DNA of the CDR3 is TGTGCCAGCAGTTATAGCCGGGACTACAATGAGCAGTTCTTC. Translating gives CASSYSRDYNEQFF.

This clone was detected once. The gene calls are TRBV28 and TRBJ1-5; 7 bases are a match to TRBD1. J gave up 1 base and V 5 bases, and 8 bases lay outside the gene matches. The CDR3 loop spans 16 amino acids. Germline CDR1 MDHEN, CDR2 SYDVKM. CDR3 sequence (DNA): TGTGCCAGCAGTAACCCCCGACAGGGCAGCAATCAGCCCCAGCATTTT. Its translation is CASSNPRQGSNQPQHF. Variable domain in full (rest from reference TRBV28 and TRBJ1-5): DVKVTQSSRYLVKRTGEKVFLECVQDMDHENMFWYRQDPGLGLRLIYFSYDVKMKEKGDIPEGYSVSREKKERFSLILESASTNQTSMYLCASSNPRQGSNQPQHFGDGTRLSIL.